Listed below are T cell receptor beta chains from one sample, sequenced in a study of cytomegalovirus exposure and HLA in healthy donors. Method: immunoSEQ multiplex PCR; TCRdb's copy keeps in-frame clones and lacks some. The sample has 160,000 or so clones, over 70% seen once. The sample taken for sequencing was PBMCs. Receptors originate from a woman between 45 and 65 years old in good health and CMV-seronegative. Both conserved end residues are part of each CDR3. D genes are given only for firm matches. Clone size is given for some rows only: seen once, a few or many times, or a class if the clone is expanded.

>TRBJ2-7|-|TRBV6-1|-
TGTGCCAGCAGTGAAGCCCAGGGACTCCTGTCCTACGAGCAGTACTTC
CASSEAQGLLSYEQYF
>TRBJ2-7|few|TRBV30|TRBD2
TGTGCCTGGAGTGAACGGGGGGGGAGCTACGAGCAGTACTTC
CAWSERGGSYEQYF
>TRBJ2-7|-|TRBV30|TRBD2
TGTGCCTGGACAACTAGCGGGTACGAGCAGTACTTC
CAWTTSGYEQYF
>TRBJ2-2|once|TRBV2|-
TGTGCCAGCAGTGATCAGTACGGGGAGCTGTTTTTT
CASSDQYGELFF
>TRBJ1-5|once|TRBV7-2|-
TGTGCCAGCAGTTTCGGAGGACAGCCCCAGCATTTT
CASSFGGQPQHF
>TRBJ2-1|-|TRBV5-4|TRBD1
TGTGCCAGCAGCTCCGGGACAGACCATGGGTATGAGCAGTTCTTC
CASSSGTDHGYEQFF
>TRBJ2-7|-|TRBV11-2|TRBD1
TGTGCCAGCAGCAGCCTACGGGACAGCTCCTACGAGCAGTACTTC
CASSSLRDSSYEQYF
>TRBJ2-3|-|TRBV2|TRBD2
TGTGCCAGCAGTGAAAGGCTAGCGGGAGGGCTGGGCACAGATACGCAGTATTTT
CASSERLAGGLGTDTQYF
>TRBJ2-7|-|TRBV2|TRBD1
TGTGCCAGCAGTGGGACAGGGAGGCACGAGCAGTACTTC
CASSGTGRHEQYF
>TRBJ2-3|-|TRBV9|-
TGTGCCAGCAGCCCCAGACAGTCGTCTAGCACAGATACGCAGTATTTT
CASSPRQSSSTDTQYF
>TRBJ2-1|-|TRBV7-9|TRBD2
TGTGCCAGCAGCCCGGCGGGGGGGCGCGAGCAGTTCTTC
CASSPAGGREQFF
>TRBJ2-7|-|TRBV4-1|TRBD2
TGCGCCAGCAGCCAAGATAGGAGCGGGGGAGTCTACGAGCAGTACTTC
CASSQDRSGGVYEQYF
>TRBJ1-1|-|TRBV2|-
TGTGCCAGCAGGTTGGCCCAGAACACTGAAGCTTTCTTT
CASRLAQNTEAFF
>TRBJ2-1|-|TRBV7-3|-
TGTGCCAGCAGCTGGGCTCCAAGCTCCTACAATGAGCAGTTCTTC
CASSWAPSSYNEQFF
>TRBJ2-2|-|TRBV28|-
TGTGCCAGCAGGGCAGGGGCGTTTAGAACCGGGGAGCTGTTTTTT
CASRAGAFRTGELFF
>TRBJ2-7|once|TRBV19|TRBD1
TGTGCCAGTAGTATACCCCCCGGTCAGGGGGCCCACGAGCAGTACTTC
CASSIPPGQGAHEQYF
>TRBJ2-4|-|TRBV18|TRBD1
TGTGCCAGCTCATTCGACAGGGGGGGCATTCAGTACTTC
CASSFDRGGIQYF
>TRBJ2-6|-|TRBV5-1|-
TGCGCCAGTAGCTTGGGAGGACAGTTCCCCCTAAACGTCCTGACTTTC
CASSLGGQFPLNVLTF
>TRBJ2-4|-|TRBV5-6|-
TGTGCCAGCAGCTTGGCAACCCTCCGGTACAAAAACATTCAGTACTTC
CASSLATLRYKNIQYF
>TRBJ1-1|-|TRBV27|TRBD1
TGTGCCAGCAGCCCGGGACAGTACACTGAAGCTTTCTTT
CASSPGQYTEAFF
>TRBJ2-7|-|TRBV19|-
TGTGCCAGTAGCCCTGGCCGGAGGAATGGTTACGAGCAGTACTTC
CASSPGRRNGYEQYF
>TRBJ2-1|-|TRBV5-1|TRBD2
TGCGCCAGCAGCTACCTAGCGGCTACCTACAATGAGCAGTTCTTC
CASSYLAATYNEQFF
>TRBJ1-5|few|TRBV7-9|-
TGTGCCAGCAGCTTAATGGGGGGTGGCAATCAGCCCCAGCATTTT
CASSLMGGGNQPQHF
>TRBJ2-5|-|TRBV5-4|-
TGTGCCAGCACCCCTACCAATGTGGGGGCGGATGAGACCCAGTACTTC
CASTPTNVGADETQYF
>TRBJ2-3|-|TRBV25-1|TRBD2
TGTGCCAGCAGTGGGGGAGGGGGCACAGATACGCAGTATTTT
CASSGGGGTDTQYF
>TRBJ1-2|-|TRBV19|-
TGTGCCAGTAGTATAGTTCTGACAGGCAATGGCTACACCTTC
CASSIVLTGNGYTF
>TRBJ1-2|-|TRBV14|TRBD1
TGTGCCAGCAGCCCATCGGGACAGGGGATCTATGGCTACACCTTC
CASSPSGQGIYGYTF
>TRBJ2-7|-|TRBV9|TRBD2
TGTGCCAGCAGCTTAGCGGGGGGGACCTACGAGCAGTACTTC
CASSLAGGTYEQYF
>TRBJ2-7|few|TRBV7-9|-
TGTGCCAGCAGCTTCAATCAGGGCTACGAGCAGTACTTC
CASSFNQGYEQYF
>TRBJ1-2|-|TRBV19|-
TGTGCCAGTAGTATCGTGGGGGGGGGATATGGCTACACCTTC
CASSIVGGGYGYTF
>TRBJ1-1|-|TRBV6-5|-
TGTGCCAGCAGTGAATGGAGCTTAAAGGGGGCTTTCTTT
CASSEWSLKGAFF
>TRBJ1-1|-|TRBV28|-
TGTGCCAGCAGTTTATATAGGGGAGGGGGAGCTTTCTTT
CASSLYRGGGAFF
>TRBJ2-5|-|TRBV7-9|TRBD2
TGTGCCAGCAGCTTCACCGGGACTAGCGGGAGTAGGGTTCGGGAGACCCAGTACTTC
CASSFTGTSGSRVRETQYF